Listed below are T cell receptor beta chains from one sample, sequenced in a study of tumor-infiltrating lymphocytes in primary liver carcinoma. In TCRdb, the multiplex PCR reads were re-called with MiXCR into one record per CDR3 protein. This table holds more than 100,000 distinct CDR3 sequences, roughly 75% found once. The sample comprised tumor-adjacent normal liver tissue. Source of these receptors: a woman aged 60-75 years with primary liver carcinoma and hepatitis B virus infection. Each CDR3 is given with its conserved first and last residue. The D gene is left open where the match is weak. Clone size is shown for a subset of rows, as once, few, many or a class of expanded clone.

>TRBD2|TRBJ2-2|TRBV29-1|medium-sized
TGCAGCGTCCGCGGGCTAGCGGGAGTGGCCGGGGAGCTGTTTTTT
CSVRGLAGVAGELFF
>NA|TRBJ2-5|TRBV11-2|once
TGTGCCAGTAGCGTACTCGAGACCCACTACTTC
CASSVLETHYF
>TRBD2|TRBJ2-1|TRBV28|NA
TGTGCCAGCAGCCGCCGACTAGCGGGAGGATATAATGTGCAGTTCTTC
CASSRRLAGGYNVQFF
>NA|TRBJ1-1|TRBV29-1|many
TGCAGCTTTCAACGTGATATGTGGACTGAAGCTTTCTTT
CSFQRDMWTEAFF
>NA|TRBJ2-1|TRBV12-3/TRBV12-4|medium-sized
TGTGCCAGCAGATCCCCCCGAGGTGAGCAGTTCTTC
CASRSPRGEQFF
>NA|TRBJ1-2|TRBV30|NA
TGTGCCTGGAAACCCGGACAGCACGGGGGCGATGTCTACACCTTC
CAWKPGQHGGDVYTF
>TRBD1|TRBJ2-1|TRBV11-2|few
TGTGCCAACAGCCACCCCGACAGGGGGGGGGATGAACAGTTCTTC
CANSHPDRGGDEQFF
>NA|TRBJ2-1|TRBV4-1|NA
TGCGCCAGCAGCATAGCCGGGAGAGGGAGCCTCGGTGGGCAGTTCTTC
CASSIAGRGSLGGQFF
>NA|TRBJ1-5|TRBV6-2/TRBV6-3|NA
TGTGCCAGCAGTTACTCGTGGGGGCTGGAGAGCAATCAGCCCCAGCATTTT
CASSYSWGLESNQPQHF
>TRBD2|TRBJ2-7|TRBV7-9|many
TGTGCCAGCCGAGGGAGGGAGATGAGCTACGAGCAGTACTTC
CASRGREMSYEQYF
>NA|TRBJ2-2|TRBV12-3/TRBV12-4|NA
TGTGCCAGCATCCCAACAGGTAGCACGGGGGAGCTGTTTTTT
CASIPTGSTGELFF
>NA|TRBJ2-5|TRBV11-2|NA
TGTGTCAGCAGTGAACGGCCACAAGAGACCCAGTACTTC
CVSSERPQETQYF
>NA|TRBJ2-1|TRBV10-2|NA
TGCGCTAGCCAGGGGAGGGGGTACAATGGGCAGTTCTTC
CASQGRGYNGQFF
>NA|TRBJ1-2|TRBV4-2|NA
TGTGCCAGCAACCAAGAACCAGGTTCCTATGGCTACACCTTC
CASNQEPGSYGYTF
>NA|TRBJ2-5|TRBV4-1|NA
TGCGCCAGCAACCAAGTAGTGGTGGACGAGCAATACTTC
CASNQVVVDEQYF
>NA|TRBJ2-7|TRBV4-2|NA
TGTGCCAGCAGTCGACCGACTAGTCTCTACGAGCAGTACTTC
CASSRPTSLYEQYF
>TRBD2|TRBJ2-5|TRBV11-2|NA
TGTGCCAACAGCTTCAGCGGGGGACAAGAGACCGAGTACTTC
CANSFSGGQETEYF
>TRBD2|TRBJ2-1|TRBV2|many
TGTGCCAGCACCACCGGACTAGCGGGCTACAATGAGCAGTTCTTC
CASTTGLAGYNEQFF
>NA|TRBJ2-5|TRBV10-3|few
TGTGCCATCAGTGAGTCTAGGAACCAAGAGACCCAGTACTTC
CAISESRNQETQYF
>NA|TRBJ1-1|TRBV20-1|NA
TGCAGTGCCCCCACCAATATAAGGGGGGCGACTGAAGCTTTCTTT
CSAPTNIRGATEAFF
>NA|TRBJ2-2|TRBV29-1|NA
TGCAGCATTGAAGACCCGTCCGGCACCGAGGAGCTGGTTTTT
CSIEDPSGTEELVF
>NA|TRBJ2-5|TRBV18|NA
TGTGCCAGCTCACCACAGAGGGAGACCCAGTACTTC
CASSPQRETQYF
>TRBD1|TRBJ2-5|TRBV29-1|NA
TGCAGCACGGACAGGGGTGAAGATACCCAGTACTTC
CSTDRGEDTQYF
>TRBD1|TRBJ2-5|TRBV5-4|NA
TGTGCCAGCATTTCGGGACAGGGGAGGTCAGAGACCCAGTACTTC
CASISGQGRSETQYF
>NA|TRBJ1-1|TRBV29-1|NA
TGCAGCGTTGAGGATCTGGGGTACACTGGAGCTTTCTTT
CSVEDLGYTGAFF
>TRBD2|TRBJ2-5|TRBV11-2|NA
TGTGCCAGCCACGGACTAGGAGAGACCCAGTACTTC
CASHGLGETQYF
>TRBD1|TRBJ1-2|TRBV28|few
TGTGCCAGCAGTTTACGACAGGGGTTCTACAACTATGGCTACACCTTC
CASSLRQGFYNYGYTF
>TRBD2|TRBJ2-1|TRBV6-5|NA
TGTGCCAGGAGTCACGGACTAGACGGTGAGCAGTTCTTC
CARSHGLDGEQFF
>TRBD1|TRBJ1-5|TRBV20-1|few
TGCAGTGCTAGAGATGGACAGGGGAATCAGCCCCAGCATTTT
CSARDGQGNQPQHF
>NA|TRBJ1-1|TRBV28|once
TGTGCCACCTTGACAGTCGTGAACAGTGAAGCTTTCTTT
CATLTVVNSEAFF
>NA|TRBJ1-1|TRBV29-1|NA
TGCAGCGTTGATAACGGTGGAGCTGAAGCTTTCTTT
CSVDNGGAEAFF
>NA|TRBJ1-3|TRBV2|NA
TGTGCCAGCAGTCTGGACCTTACTTCCATATATTTT
CASSLDLTSIYF
>TRBD2|TRBJ2-5|TRBV4-1|NA
TGTGCCAGCAGCCAAGATGCTACTAGCGAGCGAGAGACCCAGTACTTC
CASSQDATSERETQYF
>TRBD2|TRBJ2-4|TRBV28|NA
TGTGCCAGCAGTTTGGGTGGGAGCGGGAGTGCGATTCAGTACTTC
CASSLGGSGSAIQYF
>TRBD1|TRBJ1-5|TRBV6-6|once
TGTGCCAGCAGGGGCACCAAACAGGGGCTGAATCGGCCCCATCATTTT
CASRGTKQGLNRPHHF
>NA|TRBJ1-2|TRBV6-5|NA
TGTGTCAGCAGTTACTTTTCAGTCAGCTACGTGGCCCCCGTAATAGGCTATGGCTACACCTTC
CVSSYFSVSYVAPVIGYGYTF
>NA|TRBJ1-2|TRBV19|NA
TGTGCCAGTAGTATAGACGAAGGACAGTTCTATGGCTACACCTTC
CASSIDEGQFYGYTF
>NA|TRBJ2-4|TRBV29-1|NA
TGCAGCGTGAAGGGATGGCAGGCCAAAAACATTCAGTACTTC
CSVKGWQAKNIQYF
>TRBD2|TRBJ2-7|TRBV28|NA
TGTGCCAGCAGTTTATTAGGACTAGCGGGAGGTAACCCCCACGAGCAGTACTTC
CASSLLGLAGGNPHEQYF
>TRBD1|TRBJ1-1|TRBV11-2|NA
TGTGCCAGTCGGGACAGAGATCACACTGAAGCTTCCTTT
CASRDRDHTEASF
>TRBD2|TRBJ2-5|TRBV5-4|NA
TGTGCCAGCAGCCTCGGGACTAGGAGGCAAGAGACCCAGTACTTC
CASSLGTRRQETQYF
>NA|TRBJ2-1|TRBV11-1|NA
TGTGCCAGCAGCGGGGCGGGACGGAGGCAGTTCTTC
CASSGAGRRQFF
>NA|TRBJ2-3|TRBV12-3/TRBV12-4|NA
TGTGCCAGCAATTCGCCGACTAGTCGGGGTACGCAGTATTTT
CASNSPTSRGTQYF
>NA|TRBJ2-1|TRBV11-1|medium-sized
TGTGCCAGCAGCCAGACTGAGAACTCCTACAATGAGCAGTTCTTC
CASSQTENSYNEQFF
>TRBD2|TRBJ2-3|TRBV28|many
TGTGCCAGCAGTCCACCGACTAGCGGGCATAGCACAGATACGCAGTATTTT
CASSPPTSGHSTDTQYF
>NA|TRBJ1-2|TRBV6-1|NA
TGTGCCAGCAGTGATGGAACAGGAACCTACTATGGCTACACCTTC
CASSDGTGTYYGYTF
>NA|TRBJ1-1|TRBV5-4|NA
TGTGCCAGCAACTTGGGACCATCGTCGAACACTGAAGCTTTCTTT
CASNLGPSSNTEAFF
>NA|TRBJ1-4|TRBV5-1|NA
TGCGCCAGCAGCTTGAGAGGGTCGTGTAATGAAAAACTGTTTTTT
CASSLRGSCNEKLFF
>NA|TRBJ1-2|TRBV6-5|NA
TGTGCCAGCAGTTACTCAGAGGGCTGTGGCTACACCTTC
CASSYSEGCGYTF
>NA|TRBJ1-5|TRBV28|NA
TGTGCCAGCAGTTTGGGTCAGGGGAGGTCCTTGAATCGGCCCCAGCATTTT
CASSLGQGRSLNRPQHF
>TRBD2|TRBJ2-4|TRBV6-2/TRBV6-3|NA
TGTGCCAGCAGTTCGGGGACTAGTAGGATAGGTAAAAACATTCAGTACTTC
CASSSGTSRIGKNIQYF
>NA|TRBJ1-5|TRBV7-8|many
TGTGCCAGCAGCCAAAGGGTGACTGTAAGCAATCAGCCCCAGCATTTT
CASSQRVTVSNQPQHF
>NA|TRBJ1-1|TRBV16|NA
TGTGCCAGCAGCCAATTGGTGGGCCCCGAAGTTTTCTTT
CASSQLVGPEVFF
>TRBD2|TRBJ2-2|TRBV4-1|NA
TGCACCAGCAGCCACATAATGCCCGCTCGGACTAGCTCGAACACCGGGGAGCTGTTTTTT
CTSSHIMPARTSSNTGELFF
>TRBD2|TRBJ2-1|TRBV29-1|NA
TGTAGCGTTGAAGGGGTCGGCGGGGAGGGCTCCTACAATGAGCAGTTCTTT
CSVEGVGGEGSYNEQFF
>TRBD2|TRBJ2-3|TRBV12-3/TRBV12-4|NA
TGTGCCAGCGGTGGGGGGGTCGGGGATACGCAGTGTTTT
CASGGGVGDTQCF
>TRBD2|TRBJ2-5|TRBV4-1|NA
TGTGCCAGCAGCCGGGGGATTAGCGGGAGCCAAGAGACCCAGTACTTC
CASSRGISGSQETQYF
>TRBD2|TRBJ2-3|TRBV11-2|medium-sized
TGTGCCAGCAGCTATACTAGCGGTTCCACAGATACGCAGTATTTT
CASSYTSGSTDTQYF
>NA|TRBJ2-3|TRBV11-2|NA
TGTGCCAGCAGCTTGGGAGAAATACAGTATTTT
CASSLGEIQYF
>NA|TRBJ2-1|TRBV30|many
TGTGCCTGGAGTGTTAATCCGGGGGCGGGTGAGCAGTTCTTC
CAWSVNPGAGEQFF